Listed below are T cell receptor beta chains from one sample, sequenced in a study of vaccination effects on CD4 cells after COVID-19. No antigen has been identified for these receptors. Profiled with immunoSEQ multiplex PCR; TCRdb holds only in-frame clones, not every one. Of some 70,000 clones in the sample, more than 60% were seen once. Source: CD4+ T cells from PBMCs cultured without peptide, taken after COVID-19 vaccination. Receptors originate from a human donor who received a COVID-19 vaccine. Both conserved end residues are part of each CDR3. The D gene is left open where the match is weak.

v_gene: TRBV6-5
d_gene: TRBD1
CDR3aa: CASREGQGTVTIYF

v_gene: TRBV4-3
d_gene: -
CDR3aa: CASSQVATYGYTF

v_gene: TRBV3-1/TRBV3-2
d_gene: -
CDR3aa: CASSPRTVVSNYGYTF

v_gene: TRBV7-7
d_gene: TRBD1
CDR3aa: CASSLGQGGRVNEQFF

v_gene: TRBV15
d_gene: -
CDR3aa: CATSRRLGATNEKLFF

v_gene: TRBV5-1
d_gene: -
CDR3aa: CASSLDRVNTDTQYF

v_gene: TRBV5-1
d_gene: -
CDR3aa: CASSLTVSGNTIYF

v_gene: TRBV5-1
d_gene: -
CDR3aa: CASSFGSYTDTQYF

v_gene: TRBV10-1
d_gene: -
CDR3aa: CASSEKGSNEQFF

v_gene: TRBV12-3/TRBV12-4
d_gene: TRBD2
CDR3aa: CASGRGTDTQYF

v_gene: TRBV7-3
d_gene: -
CDR3aa: CASSSGEATEAFF

v_gene: TRBV24-1
d_gene: -
CDR3aa: CATSSTSSTDTQYF

v_gene: TRBV6-2/TRBV6-3
d_gene: -
CDR3aa: CASSYLEAGVEAEAFF

v_gene: TRBV6-2/TRBV6-3
d_gene: -
CDR3aa: CASSLASGWSYNSPLHF

v_gene: TRBV14
d_gene: -
CDR3aa: CASSPGTPETQYF

v_gene: TRBV5-1
d_gene: TRBD2
CDR3aa: CASSLLATTGELFF

v_gene: TRBV9
d_gene: -
CDR3aa: CASSLRGTWAGEQFF

v_gene: TRBV4-3
d_gene: -
CDR3aa: CASSRQGVRVGATNEKLFF

v_gene: TRBV5-1
d_gene: TRBD1
CDR3aa: CASSLVPRDSTGELFF

v_gene: TRBV5-4
d_gene: -
CDR3aa: CASSLELGRGENTGELFF

v_gene: TRBV4-1
d_gene: -
CDR3aa: CASSHLGAVAARYNEQFF

v_gene: TRBV6-5
d_gene: -
CDR3aa: CASSYTQGSNQPQHF

v_gene: TRBV12-3/TRBV12-4
d_gene: -
CDR3aa: CASSLDLIRGYTF

v_gene: TRBV6-5
d_gene: TRBD2
CDR3aa: CASSYSGGRQETQYF